The rows below give T cell receptor beta chains drawn from one sample of a study of blood T cell repertoires in COVID-19. Some clones are missing from TCRdb's copy, which holds only in-frame ones; the method was immunoSEQ multiplex PCR. The sample lists approximately 76,000 clones; under 95% were seen once. Sequenced sample: peripheral blood. The origin of the receptors is a human donor in a cohort sampled during active COVID-19. CDR3s include the opening cysteine and the closing phenylalanine or tryptophan. A D gene is named only where the DNA matches it firmly. Where a row states a size, it is once, few, many or the class of an expanded clone; other rows omit it.

J gene,clone size,D gene,V gene,CDR3 DNA,CDR3 protein
TRBJ1-5,.,.,TRBV21-1,TGTGCCAGCAGTCACAGGGGTGCCCAGCCCCAGCATTTT,CASSHRGAQPQHF
TRBJ1-3,.,.,TRBV19,TGTGCCAGTAACGGCGGGTACTCTGGAAACACCATATATTTT,CASNGGYSGNTIYF
TRBJ1-5,.,TRBD1,TRBV10-3,TGTGCCATCAGTGCGCGGACAGGAGAGAATCAGCCCCAGCATTTT,CAISARTGENQPQHF
TRBJ1-1,.,TRBD1,TRBV29-1,TGCAGCGCCGACCCCGGGACAGCGAACACTGAAGCTTTCTTT,CSADPGTANTEAFF
TRBJ1-4,.,.,TRBV19,TGTGCCAGTAGTATTGGGGAGAAGAGGTATGAAAAACTGTTTTTT,CASSIGEKRYEKLFF
TRBJ2-7,.,.,TRBV5-5,TGTGCCAGCAGCTTGGAGGAGCTCTACGAGCAGTACTTC,CASSLEELYEQYF
TRBJ2-7,.,TRBD1,TRBV9,TGTGCCAGCAGTCCCTCATTACAGGGGGACGAGCAGTACTTC,CASSPSLQGDEQYF
TRBJ2-5,once,.,TRBV12-3/TRBV12-4,TGTGCCAGCAGTTTAAACAGACAAGAGACCCAGTACTTC,CASSLNRQETQYF
TRBJ2-7,.,.,TRBV27,TGTGCCAGCAGTGGAATTCAGGGCCCAACCTACGAGCAGTACTTC,CASSGIQGPTYEQYF
TRBJ1-1,.,.,TRBV29-1,TGCAGCGTCCCAGGGGTGAACACTGAAGCTTTCTTT,CSVPGVNTEAFF
TRBJ1-2,.,.,TRBV9,TGTGCCAGCAGCGTAGGCCCAGGCATAGACTATGGCTACACCTTC,CASSVGPGIDYGYTF
TRBJ1-2,.,.,TRBV3-1/TRBV3-2,TGTGCCAGCAGCCAAGGGACAGCCGGCTCCTATGGCTACACCTTC,CASSQGTAGSYGYTF
TRBJ1-5,.,.,TRBV6-6,TGTGCCAGCAGCGAAGGGGTCGGGCGCAATCAGCCCCAGCATTTT,CASSEGVGRNQPQHF
TRBJ1-2,.,TRBD1,TRBV5-5,TGTGCCAGCAGCTTGTCCGGGACAGGGAGCTATGGCTACACCTTC,CASSLSGTGSYGYTF
TRBJ1-5,.,TRBD1,TRBV28,TGTGCCAGCAGCGCCAGGGGGGCGGGAAGCAATCAGCCCCAGCATTTT,CASSARGAGSNQPQHF
TRBJ1-1,.,.,TRBV19,TGTGCCAGTAGTATCAAGGGGATGAACACTGAAGCTTTCTTT,CASSIKGMNTEAFF